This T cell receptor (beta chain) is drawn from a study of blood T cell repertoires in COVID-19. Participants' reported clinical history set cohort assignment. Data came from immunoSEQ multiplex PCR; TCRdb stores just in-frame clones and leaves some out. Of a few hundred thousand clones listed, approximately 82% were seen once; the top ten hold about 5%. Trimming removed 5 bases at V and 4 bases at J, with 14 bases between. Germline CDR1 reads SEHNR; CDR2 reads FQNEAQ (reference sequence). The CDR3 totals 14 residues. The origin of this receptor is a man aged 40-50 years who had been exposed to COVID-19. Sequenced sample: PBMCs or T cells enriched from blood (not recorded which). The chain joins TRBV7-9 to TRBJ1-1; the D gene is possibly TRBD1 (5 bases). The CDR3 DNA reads TGTGCCAGCAGCGGGACTGGGAGCCCCACTGAAGCTTTCTTT. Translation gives CASSGTGSPTEAFF.